This TCR beta chain was captured by sequencing in a study of shared clonotypes between healthy human individuals. Assay execution took place at the deep level. Some clones are missing from TCRdb's copy, which holds only in-frame ones; the method was immunoSEQ multiplex PCR. The repertoire consists of around 1.1 million clones, with approximately 78% occurring once and the leading ten covering roughly 0.55%. With regard to this clone: Its antigen remains unidentified.

The CDR3 contains 15 residues. Trimming shortened V by 11 bases and J by 4 bases, and 24 bases separated the two germline ends. CDR1 is LNHDA and CDR2 is SQIVND in the germline V gene (reference sequence). In the CD4+ fraction, cells were divided into CD45RA+ naive and CD45RA-negative memory subsets. Study results and limitations: Researchers sampled only blood; tissue repertoires likely differ. In contrast to clonotypes shared by all four donors, non-shared clonotypes had lower generation probabilities.

This clonotype was sampled from a man aged 18 to 30 in good health. Some clones in this sample may be carry-over from other donors' samples. The rearrangement joins TRBV19 to TRBJ2-7; no definite D call. The sequenced sample was memory CD4+ T cells from PBMCs. Specified subset: CD45RA-negative fraction. CDR3 sequence: CADPPPEAVRYEQYF. As DNA, the CDR3 is TGTGCCGATCCGCCCCCGGAAGCCGTCCGGTACGAGCAGTACTTC.